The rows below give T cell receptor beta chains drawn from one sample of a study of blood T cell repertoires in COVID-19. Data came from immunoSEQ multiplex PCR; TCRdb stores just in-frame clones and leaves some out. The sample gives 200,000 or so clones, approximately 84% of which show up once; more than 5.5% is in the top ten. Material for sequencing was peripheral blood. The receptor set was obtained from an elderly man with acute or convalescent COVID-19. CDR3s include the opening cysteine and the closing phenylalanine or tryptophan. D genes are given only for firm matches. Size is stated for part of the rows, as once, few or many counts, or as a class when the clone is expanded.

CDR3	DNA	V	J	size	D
CASSYPPGGLPDTQYF	TGTGCCAGCAGTTACCCTCCGGGGGGGCTCCCCGATACGCAGTATTTT	TRBV6-5	TRBJ2-3	.	TRBD2
CSVQGYQETQYF	TGCAGCGTTCAGGGGTACCAAGAGACCCAGTACTTC	TRBV29-1	TRBJ2-5	.	.
CASAGGRETQYF	TGTGCCAGCGCAGGGGGCCGGGAGACCCAGTACTTC	TRBV28	TRBJ2-5	.	TRBD1
CASSGTPGLAATDTQYF	TGTGCCAGCAGCGGAACACCGGGACTAGCGGCTACAGATACGCAGTATTTT	TRBV14	TRBJ2-3	.	TRBD2
CASSQGARGYTF	TGTGCCAGCAGTCAGGGGGCGCGGGGCTACACCTTC	TRBV6-5	TRBJ1-2	.	TRBD1
CASSRSSGSYNEQFF	TGTGCCAGCAGCCGGAGCTCGGGATCCTACAATGAGCAGTTCTTC	TRBV11-2	TRBJ2-1	.	.
CASSLGLAGVRYF	TGTGCCAGCAGCTTGGGTTTAGCGGGGGTGCGGTATTTT	TRBV7-2	TRBJ2-3	once	TRBD2
CASSMGLGNTIYF	TGTGCCAGCAGCATGGGACTTGGAAACACCATATATTTT	TRBV7-2	TRBJ1-3	.	.
CASSYGKEKLFF	TGTGCCAGCTCCTACGGGAAAGAAAAACTGTTTTTT	TRBV6-5	TRBJ1-4	once	.
CASSLDGGGLRSPLHF	TGTGCCAGCAGCTTAGACGGGGGGGGCTTAAGGTCACCCCTCCACTTT	TRBV7-2	TRBJ1-6	once	.
CASSLERDTQYF	TGTGCCAGCTCGCTGGAGCGCGATACGCAGTATTTT	TRBV18	TRBJ2-3	.	.
CASSQEAGRSQHF	TGCGCCAGCAGCCAAGAGGCAGGGCGGTCCCAGCATTTT	TRBV4-1	TRBJ1-5	few	.
CASSKGGREAFF	TGTGCCAGCAGCAAAGGAGGGCGTGAAGCTTTCTTT	TRBV21-1	TRBJ1-1	.	.
CASSHGRDRLRTGELFF	TGTGCCAGCAGCCACGGACGGGACAGGCTTCGGACCGGGGAGCTGTTTTTT	TRBV7-2	TRBJ2-2	few	TRBD1
CASSLQGYGYTF	TGCGCCAGCAGCTTACAGGGTTATGGCTACACCTTC	TRBV5-1	TRBJ1-2	.	.
CASSRQGAGYGYTF	TGTGCCAGCAGCAGACAGGGGGCCGGCTATGGCTACACCTTC	TRBV6-5	TRBJ1-2	.	TRBD1
CASSSSGLPSNTGELFF	TGTGCCAGCAGCTCGTCGGGGTTGCCCTCGAACACCGGGGAGCTGTTTTTT	TRBV7-9	TRBJ2-2	.	.
CASSLGGFSTDTQYF	TGTGCCAGCAGCTTAGGAGGATTTAGCACAGATACGCAGTATTTT	TRBV7-2	TRBJ2-3	.	.
CASSYLQYNSPLHF	TGTGCCAGCAGTTACTTACAGTATAATTCACCCCTCCACTTT	TRBV6-6	TRBJ1-6	.	.
CASSQGNIQYF	TGTGCCAGTAGCCAGGGAAACATTCAGTACTTC	TRBV19	TRBJ2-4	.	.
CASSYGTMQETQYF	TGTGCCAGCAGTTACGGGACAATGCAAGAGACCCAGTACTTC	TRBV6-2/TRBV6-3	TRBJ2-5	.	.
CASSITETPRGYGYTF	TGTGCCAGTAGTATAACAGAGACACCGCGTGGCTATGGCTACACCTTC	TRBV19	TRBJ1-2	.	.
CASSPIGQLGSYEQYF	TGTGCCAGCAGCCCCATTGGACAATTAGGCTCGTACGAGCAGTACTTC	TRBV28	TRBJ2-7	once	.
CASSAPGAEAFF	TGTGCCAGCAGCGCTCCAGGGGCTGAAGCTTTCTTT	TRBV9	TRBJ1-1	.	.
CASRGQYTEAFF	TGTGCCAGTAGGGGACAGTATACTGAAGCTTTCTTT	TRBV19	TRBJ1-1	.	TRBD1
CAGGGRFNEQFF	TGTGCCGGCGGAGGCAGGTTCAATGAGCAGTTCTTC	TRBV6-6	TRBJ2-1	.	.
CASNLRTGGNTGELFF	TGTGCCAGCAACCTTCGGACAGGCGGGAACACCGGGGAGCTGTTTTTT	TRBV21-1	TRBJ2-2	.	.
CASSTQGAGTEAFF	TGTGCCAGTAGTACACAGGGGGCCGGAACTGAAGCTTTCTTT	TRBV19	TRBJ1-1	once	TRBD1
CASALWGGPTSGRDTQYF	TGTGCCAGCGCCCTCTGGGGGGGGCCGACTAGCGGGAGGGATACGCAGTATTTT	TRBV5-6	TRBJ2-3	.	TRBD2
CASSVQGTGELFF	TGTGCCAGTAGTGTCCAGGGTACCGGGGAGCTGTTTTTT	TRBV19	TRBJ2-2	.	.